Below are 13 T cell receptor beta chains sequenced from a single sample in a study of blood T cell repertoires in COVID-19. Libraries were prepared by immunoSEQ multiplex PCR; TCRdb keeps only in-frame clonotypes and omits some of them. The sample shows 150,000 to 200,000 clones, over 75% of them seen only once. Material: PBMCs or T cells enriched from blood (not recorded which). The receptors come from a woman aged 45-65 years who had recovered from COVID-19.

This chain links TRBV28 with TRBJ2-1; D is unresolved. The V and J ends lost 2 bases and 8 bases respectively, with 10 bases between them. Germline CDR1 reads MDHEN; CDR2 reads SYDVKM. This CDR3 spans 13 amino acids. CDR3 DNA: TGTGCCAGCAGTTTAGCCCCTAAAGATGAGCAGTTCTTC. Translating it yields CASSLAPKDEQFF.

This clone was seen a handful of times. The CDR3 is CASSPGGNTNEKLFF. In nucleotides, the CDR3 is TGTGCCAGCTCACCGGGGGGGAATACAAATGAAAAACTGTTTTTT. This chain connects TRBV18 to TRBJ1-4; a weak D match, TRBD1 (5 bases). Germline-derived CDR1 and CDR2 are KGHSH and LQKENI. V gave up 3 bases and J gave up 5 bases, with 13 bases separating them. The CDR3 sequence is 15 residues long.

This clone was counted between two and nine times. The rearrangement joins TRBV10-3 to TRBJ2-1; 7 bases line up with TRBD2. The CDR3 is made up of 12 amino acids. Losses at the gene ends were 10 bases for V and 2 bases for J; bases not matched to a gene: 2. Germline V CDR1 and CDR2: ENHRY, SYGVKD. The CDR3 region is CATSGAYNEQFF. In DNA form, the CDR3 reads TGTGCCACCAGCGGGGCCTACAATGAGCAGTTCTTC.

This chain connects TRBV15 to TRBJ2-2, with D hard to call. CDR1 and CDR2 from the germline V gene are LNHNV and YYDKDF (reference sequence). CDR3 length: 15 amino acids. Trimming left V 0 bases short and J 5 bases short, with 10 bases between. The CDR3 sequence: CATSRDRGLTGELFF. CDR3 nucleotides: TGTGCCACCAGCAGAGATCGTGGGCTAACCGGGGAGCTGTTTTTT.

The rearrangement links TRBV5-6 to TRBJ1-5; 7 positions match TRBD1. Losses at the gene ends were 1 base for V and 0 bases for J; bases not matched to a gene: 1. The CDR3 runs 15 residues. Per germline, CDR1 SGHDT and CDR2 YYEEEE. The CDR3 nucleotides read TGTGCCAGCAGCTTGTCAGGGGGTAGCAATCAGCCCCAGCATTTT. This codes for CASSLSGGSNQPQHF.

This clone was counted a single time. CDR3: CATSAGGYGYTF. For the CDR3, the DNA is TGTGCCACCAGTGCAGGGGGCTATGGCTACACCTTC. The chain links TRBV24-1 to TRBJ1-2, with TRBD1 identical over 7 bases. With V trimmed by 5 bases and J by 4 bases, 0 bases remained unmatched. The germline V gene encodes CDR1 KGHDR and CDR2 SFDVKD. This CDR3 region has 12 residues.

This clone came up once. This chain joins TRBV29-1 and TRBJ2-5; 9 bases align to TRBD2. The CDR3 runs to 14 residues. Unmatched junction bases numbered 10, after V lost 6 bases and J lost 5 bases. CDR1 and CDR2 from the germline V gene are SQVTM and ANQGSEA. The CDR3 is CSVGSGSREETQYF. In DNA, the CDR3 is TGCAGCGTGGGTAGCGGGAGTAGGGAGGAGACCCAGTACTTC. The whole variable domain, filled in from reference TRBV29-1 and TRBJ2-5, reads SAVISQKPSRDICQRGTSLTIQCQVDSQVTMMFWYRQQPGQSLTLIATANQGSEATYESGFVIDKFPISRPNLTFSTLTVSNMSPEDSSIYLCSVGSGSREETQYFGPGTRLLVL.

The rearrangement joins TRBV7-8 to TRBJ1-5; the D is unclear. The CDR3 length is 14 residues. Looked up from germline, CDR1 is SGHVS and CDR2 is FQNEAQ. Deletions cut 1 base from V and 7 bases from J, with 11 bases between. CDR3 coding DNA: TGTGCCAGCAGCTTAGTTGCAGGCATACAGCCCCAGCATTTT. Residues: CASSLVAGIQPQHF.

The V gene is TRBV14, the J gene TRBJ1-2; 10 bases align to TRBD1. Losses at the gene ends were 4 bases for V and 7 bases for J; bases not matched to a gene: 6. CDR1 is SGHDN and CDR2 is FVKESK in the germline V gene. The length of the CDR3 is 14 residues. The CDR3 reads CASSPPDRGVGYTF. CDR3 nucleotides: TGTGCCAGCAGCCCGCCGGACAGGGGGGTTGGCTACACCTTC.

The gene calls are TRBV4-1 and TRBJ1-4; tentative D call: TRBD1 (6 bases). Germline assignment: CDR1 MGHRA and CDR2 YSYEKL. V dropped 0 bases and J dropped 4 bases, with 12 bases sitting between them. The CDR3 totals 16 residues. The CDR3 sequence is CASSQEADRYNEKLFF. The CDR3 bases are TGCGCCAGCAGCCAAGAGGCGGACAGATATAATGAAAAACTGTTTTTT.

V gene TRBV27 combines with J gene TRBJ2-1; 11 bases line up with TRBD2. The CDR3 length is 21 residues. Germline values: CDR1 MNHEY, CDR2 SMNVEV (reference sequence). The V segment lost 6 bases and the J segment 1 base; nucleotides outside the gene matches: 20. The CDR3, as DNA: TGTGCCAGCAGGGAGCTATTGGCGGGACAAGGGACTAGCGGTTCCTACAATGAGCAGTTCTTC. Translated, it gives CASRELLAGQGTSGSYNEQFF.

This clone was detected only a few times. The chain uses TRBV28 and TRBJ1-2; a weak D match, TRBD1 (5 bases). V lost 7 bases and J lost 6, with 18 bases in between. The CDR3 runs 14 residues. Germline CDR1 and CDR2: MDHEN and SYDVKM. The CDR3 here is CASTVTGGYHGYTF. The CDR3 bases are TGTGCCAGCACCGTGACGGGGGGATATCATGGCTACACCTTC.

The chain uses TRBV6-5 and TRBJ2-3, with 11 bases that match TRBD1. V was clipped by 6 bases and J by 4 bases; unmatched bases: 6. This CDR3 region has 15 residues. Germline loops: CDR1 MNHEY, CDR2 SVGAGI. The CDR3 DNA sequence: TGTGCCAGCAGCGCGGTGGGACAGGGGGCAGATACGCAGTATTTT. It is translated as CASSAVGQGADTQYF.